These T cell receptor beta chains were read from a single sample in a study of regulatory T cells in long-lasting Graves disease. TCRdb passed the multiplex PCR reads through MiXCR, listing each CDR3 protein once. Among approximately 390,000 distinct CDR3 sequences listed, 15% to 20% were seen once. The same data also contributed to another study, on T cells in Graves' hyperthyroidism and ophthalmopathy.

The specimen comprised peripheral blood mononuclear cells (PBMCs), sampled at new diagnosis, from a patient treated with antithyroid drugs. Source of these receptors: a woman under 30 with Graves disease. Both conserved end residues are part of each CDR3. A D gene is named only where the DNA matches it firmly. Clone size is stated in some rows and not others, as once, few, many or a class when expanded.

TRBD2	TRBJ2-3	TRBV6-2/TRBV6-3	many	CASSEPPTSPTEYF	TGTGCCAGCAGTGAACCCCCGACTAGCCCGACCGAGTATTTT
.	TRBJ2-2	TRBV5-8	.	CASSLGQSNTGELFF	TGTGCCAGCAGCTTAGGGCAGTCGAACACCGGGGAGCTGTTTTTT
TRBD1	TRBJ1-2	TRBV27	.	CASTPGTGDNYGYTF	TGTGCCAGCACCCCGGGGACAGGGGATAACTATGGCTACACCTTC
.	TRBJ2-3	TRBV7-9	few	CASSFLKVTQYF	TGTGCCAGCAGCTTCCTCAAGGTCACGCAGTATTTT
TRBD1	TRBJ2-3	TRBV29-1	many	CSVRQGRGDTQYF	TGCAGCGTTAGACAGGGGCGCGGAGATACGCAGTATTTT
.	TRBJ2-2	TRBV7-9	many	CASSHYTGELFF	TGTGCCAGCAGCCACTACACCGGGGAGCTGTTTTTT
.	TRBJ1-1	TRBV2	.	CASSDIRQTLNTEAFF	TGTGCCAGCAGTGATATTAGACAGACCTTGAACACTGAAGCTTTCTTT
TRBD2	TRBJ2-7	TRBV12-3/TRBV12-4	many	CASSYGGGSYEQYF	TGTGCCAGCAGTTATGGCGGGGGATCCTACGAGCAGTACTTC
.	TRBJ1-1	TRBV12-3/TRBV12-4	.	CASSFYSFEAFF	TGTGCCAGCAGTTTTTACAGTTTCGAAGCTTTCTTT
TRBD2	TRBJ2-1	TRBV5-1	many	CASSLAPLAGRYNEQFF	TGCGCCAGCAGCTTGGCCCCCCTAGCGGGGAGGTACAATGAGCAGTTCTTC
TRBD1	TRBJ2-7	TRBV19	.	CASQDRAGLSPYEQYF	TGTGCCAGCCAGGACAGGGCAGGTTTAAGCCCCTACGAGCAGTACTTC
.	TRBJ1-2	TRBV28	many	CASSSPFRTGGRGYTF	TGTGCCAGCAGTTCCCCGTTCCGGACGGGGGGACGTGGCTACACCTTC
TRBD1	TRBJ1-5	TRBV2	many	CASGPQGAYQPQHF	TGTGCCAGCGGACCACAGGGGGCCTATCAGCCCCAGCATTTT
.	TRBJ1-2	TRBV24-1	many	CATSDPGPTTYYGYTF	TGTGCCACCAGTGATCCTGGACCGACTACCTACTATGGCTACACCTTC
.	TRBJ2-7	TRBV12-3/TRBV12-4	many	CASSLEGSGSIHEQYF	TGTGCCAGCAGTTTAGAGGGGTCGGGTAGTATCCACGAGCAGTACTTC
.	TRBJ2-1	TRBV3-1	many	CASSQGQETYNEQFF	TGTGCCAGCAGCCAAGGACAGGAAACCTACAATGAGCAGTTCTTC
TRBD1	TRBJ2-1	TRBV5-1	many	CASSLARTGPGQQFF	TGCGCCAGCAGCTTGGCCCGGACAGGGCCCGGCCAGCAGTTCTTC
.	TRBJ2-7	TRBV11-2	.	CASSPRRRSSYEQYF	TGTGCCAGCAGCCCTAGGCGACGGAGCTCCTACGAGCAGTACTTC
TRBD1	TRBJ1-1	TRBV7-8	.	CASSIPGTGRTEAFF	TGTGCCAGCAGCATACCCGGGACAGGGAGGACTGAAGCTTTCTTT
.	TRBJ1-2	TRBV5-4	.	CARTRQPDNYGYTF	TGTGCCAGGACGAGACAACCCGATAACTATGGCTACACCTTC
.	TRBJ1-1	TRBV5-1	few	CASSPTGAGGFEAFF	TGCGCCAGCAGCCCCACGGGAGCGGGCGGCTTTGAAGCTTTCTTT
.	TRBJ2-5	TRBV5-1	few	CASSLEAGNQETQYF	TGCGCCAGCAGCTTGGAGGCGGGGAACCAAGAGACCCAGTACTTC
.	TRBJ2-7	TRBV13	few	CASSLEQTSNKLAEQYF	TGTGCCAGCAGCTTAGAACAGACGAGTAACAAACTGGCCGAGCAGTACTTC
.	TRBJ1-5	TRBV11-2	many	CASSPGLVQPQHF	TGTGCCAGCAGCCCAGGGTTGGTTCAGCCCCAGCATTTT
.	TRBJ2-3	TRBV2	few	CASSVFRDTDTQYF	TGTGCCAGCAGCGTTTTCAGGGACACAGATACGCAGTATTTT
TRBD1	TRBJ2-1	TRBV5-4	.	CASSWDSGEQFF	TGTGCCAGCAGCTGGGACAGCGGCGAGCAGTTCTTC
.	TRBJ1-5	TRBV9	few	CASGPDPGQPQHF	TGTGCCAGCGGCCCGGATCCGGGTCAGCCCCAGCATTTT
.	TRBJ2-5	TRBV11-3	.	CASRSGKETQYF	TGTGCCAGCAGATCCGGGAAGGAGACCCAGTACTTC
.	TRBJ2-3	TRBV9	many	CASTRDDDTQYF	TGTGCCAGCACCCGGGATGACGATACGCAGTATTTT
.	TRBJ1-6	TRBV29-1	.	CSVGYGGRNSPLHF	TGCAGCGTGGGGTATGGGGGACGTAATTCACCCCTCCACTTT
.	TRBJ1-2	TRBV20-1	.	CSTLKTFVDGYTF	TGCAGTACCCTGAAAACATTCGTCGATGGCTACACCTTC
.	TRBJ2-7	TRBV2	.	CASSEGRGMYEQYF	TGTGCCAGCAGTGAAGGGCGGGGCATGTACGAGCAGTACTTC
.	TRBJ1-1	TRBV27	many	CASSFFGLNTEAFF	TGTGCCAGCAGTTTCTTCGGACTGAACACTGAAGCTTTCTTT
.	TRBJ2-3	TRBV28	many	CASSLGLRTDTQYF	TGTGCCAGCAGTTTAGGCCTTCGCACAGATACGCAGTATTTT
TRBD1	TRBJ1-5	TRBV19	.	CASSGTGFQPQHF	TGTGCCAGTAGTGGGACAGGGTTCCAGCCCCAGCATTTT
.	TRBJ1-1	TRBV30	many	CAWSRQGIGKAFF	TGTGCCTGGAGTAGGCAGGGAATCGGAAAAGCTTTCTTT
TRBD2	TRBJ2-1	TRBV4-2	.	CASSQDWGTSGNNEQFF	TGTGCCAGCAGCCAAGATTGGGGGACTAGCGGTAACAATGAGCAGTTCTTC
.	TRBJ1-2	TRBV3-1	.	CASSQVGGSGDGYTF	TGTGCCAGCAGCCAAGTCGGTGGTTCGGGGGATGGCTACACCTTC
.	TRBJ1-1	TRBV6-9	.	CASSYSLGINTEAFF	TGTGCCAGCAGTTACTCTCTGGGGATTAACACTGAAGCTTTCTTT
TRBD1	TRBJ1-5	TRBV14	few	CASSHPPTGEGQPQHF	TGTGCCAGCAGCCACCCACCCACAGGGGAGGGTCAGCCCCAGCATTTT
.	TRBJ2-1	TRBV14	once	CASSQSGLYNEQFF	TGTGCCAGCAGCCAATCCGGGCTATACAATGAGCAGTTCTTC